This TCR beta chain was observed in a study of T cell repertoires in cytomegalovirus infection. Overall study context: Both CMV infection and a matching HLA type were indicated by public TCR beta signatures.

TCRdb redid the calling of the reads with MiXCR, one entry per CDR3 protein. Altogether 140,000 to 150,000 distinct CDR3 sequences are present, about 32% being singletons, with the ten largest covering roughly 47%. On this clonotype itself: Its antigen is as yet unknown.

The study's findings and limits: HLA-C-restricted TCR beta clonotypes specific for CMV led the ex vivo response.

V trimming: 6 bases; J trimming: 0 bases; junction bases outside the gene matches: 12. This CDR3 contains 16 residues. Per the germline V gene, CDR1 is DFQATT and CDR2 is SNEGSKA (reference sequence). The chain carries TRBV20-1 and TRBJ2-3; 7 positions match TRBD2. The receptor was isolated from a human donor in good health (CMV status not recorded). Some clones in this sample may be carry-over from other donors' samples. Here the sequenced sample was CD8+ T cells from cultured PBMCs, taken from culture after CMV antigen stimulation. The CDR3: CSALSGDATSTDTQYF. In nucleotides, the CDR3 is TGCAGTGCCCTGAGCGGGGACGCTACTAGCACAGATACGCAGTATTTT.